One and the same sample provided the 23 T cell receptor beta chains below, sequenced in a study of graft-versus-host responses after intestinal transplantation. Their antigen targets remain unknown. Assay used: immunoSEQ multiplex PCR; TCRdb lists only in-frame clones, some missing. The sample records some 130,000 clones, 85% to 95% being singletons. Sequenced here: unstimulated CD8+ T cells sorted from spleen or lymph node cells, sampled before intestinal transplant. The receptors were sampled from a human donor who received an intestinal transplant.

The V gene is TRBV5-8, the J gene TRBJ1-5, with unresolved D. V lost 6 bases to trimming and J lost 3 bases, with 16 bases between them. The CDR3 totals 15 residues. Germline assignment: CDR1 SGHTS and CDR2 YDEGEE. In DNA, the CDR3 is TGTGCCAGCACCAATCCCAGGCAGAACAATCAGCCCCAGCATTTT. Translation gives CASTNPRQNNQPQHF.

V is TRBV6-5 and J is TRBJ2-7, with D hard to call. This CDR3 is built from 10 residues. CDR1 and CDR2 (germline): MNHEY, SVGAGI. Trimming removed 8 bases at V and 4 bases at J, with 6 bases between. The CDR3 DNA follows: TGTGCCAGCGCCAGATACGAGCAGTACTTC. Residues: CASARYEQYF.

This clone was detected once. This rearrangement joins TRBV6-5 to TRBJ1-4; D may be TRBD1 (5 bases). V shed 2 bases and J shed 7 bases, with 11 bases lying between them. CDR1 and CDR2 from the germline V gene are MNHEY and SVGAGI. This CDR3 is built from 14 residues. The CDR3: CASSYGRGGEKLFF. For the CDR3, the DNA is TGTGCCAGCAGTTACGGTCGGGGCGGTGAAAAACTGTTTTTT.

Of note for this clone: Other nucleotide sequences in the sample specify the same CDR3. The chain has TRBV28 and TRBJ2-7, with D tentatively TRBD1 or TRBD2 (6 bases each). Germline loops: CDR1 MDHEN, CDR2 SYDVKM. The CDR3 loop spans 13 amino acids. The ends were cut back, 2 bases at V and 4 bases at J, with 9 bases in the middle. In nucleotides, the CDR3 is TGTGCCAGCAGTTTACAGGGGACTTACGAGCAGTACTTC. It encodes CASSLQGTYEQYF. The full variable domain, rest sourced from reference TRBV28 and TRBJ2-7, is DVKVTQSSRYLVKRTGEKVFLECVQDMDHENMFWYRQDPGLGLRLIYFSYDVKMKEKGDIPEGYSVSREKKERFSLILESASTNQTSMYLCASSLQGTYEQYFGPGTRLTVT.

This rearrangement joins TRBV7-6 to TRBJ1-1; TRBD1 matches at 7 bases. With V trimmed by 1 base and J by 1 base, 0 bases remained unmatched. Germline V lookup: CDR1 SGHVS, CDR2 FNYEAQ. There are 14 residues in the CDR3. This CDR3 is CASSLGTGNTEAFF. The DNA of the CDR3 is TGTGCCAGCAGCTTAGGGACAGGGAACACTGAAGCTTTCTTT.

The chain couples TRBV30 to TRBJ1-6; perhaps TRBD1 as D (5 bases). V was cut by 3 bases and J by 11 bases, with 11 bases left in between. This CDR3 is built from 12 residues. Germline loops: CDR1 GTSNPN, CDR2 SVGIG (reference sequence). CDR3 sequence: CAWRRQRTPLHF. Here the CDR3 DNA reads TGTGCCTGGAGAAGACAGAGAACACCCCTCCACTTT.

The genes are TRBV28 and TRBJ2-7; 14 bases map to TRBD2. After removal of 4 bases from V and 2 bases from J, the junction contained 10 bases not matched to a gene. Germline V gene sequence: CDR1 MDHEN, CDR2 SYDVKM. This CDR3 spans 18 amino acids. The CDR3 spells CASSSTSGRELGPYEQYF. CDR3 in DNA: TGTGCCAGCAGTTCGACTAGCGGGAGGGAATTGGGGCCCTACGAGCAGTACTTC.

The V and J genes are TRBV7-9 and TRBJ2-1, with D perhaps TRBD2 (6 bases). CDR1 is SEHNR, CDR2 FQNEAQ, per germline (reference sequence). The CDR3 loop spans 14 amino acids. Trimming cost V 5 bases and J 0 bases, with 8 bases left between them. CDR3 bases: TGTGCCAGCAGCCTGGGGGGCTCCTACAATGAGCAGTTCTTC. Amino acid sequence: CASSLGGSYNEQFF.

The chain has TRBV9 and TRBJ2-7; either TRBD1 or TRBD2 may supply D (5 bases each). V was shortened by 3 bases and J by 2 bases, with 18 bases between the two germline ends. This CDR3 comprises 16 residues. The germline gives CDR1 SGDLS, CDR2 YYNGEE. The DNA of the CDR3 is TGTGCCAGCAGCGCGGAAGGGGAAGACTACCCCTACGAGCAGTACTTC. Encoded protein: CASSAEGEDYPYEQYF. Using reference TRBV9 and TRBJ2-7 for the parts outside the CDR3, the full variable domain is DSGVTQTPKHLITATGQRVTLRCSPRSGDLSVYWYQQSLDQGLQFLIQYYNGEERAKGNILERFSAQQFPDLHSELNLSSLELGDSALYFCASSAEGEDYPYEQYFGPGTRLTVT.

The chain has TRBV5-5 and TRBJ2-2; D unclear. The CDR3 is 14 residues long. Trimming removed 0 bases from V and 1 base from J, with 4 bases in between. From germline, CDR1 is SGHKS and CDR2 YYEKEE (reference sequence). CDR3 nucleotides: TGTGCCAGCAGCTTGGGGCAGAACACCGGGGAGCTGTTTTTT. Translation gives CASSLGQNTGELFF.

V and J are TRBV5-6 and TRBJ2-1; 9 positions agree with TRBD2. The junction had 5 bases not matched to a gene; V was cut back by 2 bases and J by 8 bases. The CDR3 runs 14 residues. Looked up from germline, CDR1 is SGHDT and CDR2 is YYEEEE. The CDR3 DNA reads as TGTGCCAGCAGCTTAGGGGGACTAGCAGATGAGCAGTTCTTC. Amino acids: CASSLGGLADEQFF. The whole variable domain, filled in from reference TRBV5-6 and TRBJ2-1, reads DAGVTQSPTHLIKTRGQQVTLRCSPKSGHDTVSWYQQALGQGPQFIFQYYEEEERQRGNFPDRFSGHQFPNYSSELNVNALLLGDSALYLCASSLGGLADEQFFGPGTRLTVL.

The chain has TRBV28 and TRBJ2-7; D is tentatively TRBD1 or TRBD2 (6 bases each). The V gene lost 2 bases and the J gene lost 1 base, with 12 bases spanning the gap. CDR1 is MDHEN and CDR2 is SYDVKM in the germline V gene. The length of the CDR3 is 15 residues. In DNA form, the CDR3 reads TGTGCCAGCAGTTTAGGAGGGACAACTTCCTACGAGCAGTACTTC. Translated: CASSLGGTTSYEQYF.

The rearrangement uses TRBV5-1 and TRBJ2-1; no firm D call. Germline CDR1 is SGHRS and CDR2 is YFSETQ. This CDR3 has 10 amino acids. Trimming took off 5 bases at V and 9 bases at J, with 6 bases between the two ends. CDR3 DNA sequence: TGCGCCAGCAGGGGTGCTGAGCAGTTCTTC. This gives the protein CASRGAEQFF.

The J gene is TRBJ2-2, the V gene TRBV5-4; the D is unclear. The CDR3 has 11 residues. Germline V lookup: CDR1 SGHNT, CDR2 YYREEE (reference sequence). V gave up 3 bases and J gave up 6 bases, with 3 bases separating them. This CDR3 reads CASSSPGELFF. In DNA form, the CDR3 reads TGTGCCAGCAGCTCCCCCGGGGAGCTGTTTTTT.

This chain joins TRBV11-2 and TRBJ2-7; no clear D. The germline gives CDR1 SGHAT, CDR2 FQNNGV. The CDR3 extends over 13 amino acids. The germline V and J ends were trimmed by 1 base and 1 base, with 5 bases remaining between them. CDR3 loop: CASSLARSYEQYF. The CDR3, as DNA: TGTGCCAGCAGCTTAGCCCGGTCCTACGAGCAGTACTTC.

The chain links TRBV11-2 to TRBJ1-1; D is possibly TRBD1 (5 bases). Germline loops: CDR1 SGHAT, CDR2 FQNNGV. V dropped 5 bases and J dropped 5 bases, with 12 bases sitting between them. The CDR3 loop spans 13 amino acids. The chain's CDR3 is CASSPGRRTEAFF. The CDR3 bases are TGTGCCAGCAGCCCAGGGAGGCGAACTGAAGCTTTCTTT.

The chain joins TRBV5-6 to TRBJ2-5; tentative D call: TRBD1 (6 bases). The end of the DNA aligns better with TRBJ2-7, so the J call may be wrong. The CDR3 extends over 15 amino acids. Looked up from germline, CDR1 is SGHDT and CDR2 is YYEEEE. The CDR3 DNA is TGTGCCAGCAGCTTTGGGGCAGGGGTTCCCAACGAGCAGTACTTC. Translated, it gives CASSFGAGVPNEQYF.

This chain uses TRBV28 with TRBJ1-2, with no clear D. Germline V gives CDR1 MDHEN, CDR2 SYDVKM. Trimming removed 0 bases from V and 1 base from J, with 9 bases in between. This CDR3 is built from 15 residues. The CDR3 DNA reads TGTGCCAGCAGTTTATGCCTAACACATAACTATGGCTACACCTTC. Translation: CASSLCLTHNYGYTF.

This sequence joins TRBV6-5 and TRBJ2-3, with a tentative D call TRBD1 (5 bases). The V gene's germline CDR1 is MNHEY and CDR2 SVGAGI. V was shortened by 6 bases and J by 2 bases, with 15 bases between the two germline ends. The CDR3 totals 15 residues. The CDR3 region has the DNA TGTGCCAGCAGCCGCCCCGGACACGCCACAGATACGCAGTATTTT. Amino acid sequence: CASSRPGHATDTQYF.

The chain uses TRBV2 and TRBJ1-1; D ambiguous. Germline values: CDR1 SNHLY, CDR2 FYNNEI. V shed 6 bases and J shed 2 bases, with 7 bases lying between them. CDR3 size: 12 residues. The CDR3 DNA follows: TGTGCCAGCAGATACCTTAACACTGAAGCTTTCTTT. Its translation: CASRYLNTEAFF.

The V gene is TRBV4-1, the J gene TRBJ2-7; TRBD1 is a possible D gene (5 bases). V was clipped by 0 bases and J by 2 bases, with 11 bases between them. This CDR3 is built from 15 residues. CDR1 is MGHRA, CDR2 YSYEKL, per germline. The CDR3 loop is CASSQERTSPYEQYF. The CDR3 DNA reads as TGCGCCAGCAGCCAAGAGAGGACATCTCCCTACGAGCAGTACTTC.

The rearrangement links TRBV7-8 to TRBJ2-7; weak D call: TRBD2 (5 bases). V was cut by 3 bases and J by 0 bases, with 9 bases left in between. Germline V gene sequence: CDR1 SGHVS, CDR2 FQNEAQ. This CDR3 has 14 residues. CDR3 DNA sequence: TGTGCCAGCAGCTTTGGGAGCTACTCCTACGAGCAGTACTTC. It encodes CASSFGSYSYEQYF.

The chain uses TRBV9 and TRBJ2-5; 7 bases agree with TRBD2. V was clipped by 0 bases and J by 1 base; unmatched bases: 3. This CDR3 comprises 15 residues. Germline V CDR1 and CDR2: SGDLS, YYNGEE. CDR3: CASSVGGGIQETQYF. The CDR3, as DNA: TGTGCCAGCAGCGTAGGGGGAGGGATCCAAGAGACCCAGTACTTC.